Reported below is one T cell receptor (beta chain). What it binds is not known. CDR3 length equals 13 residues. Trimming removed 2 bases at V and 8 bases at J, with 10 bases between. CDR1 is MNHNS, CDR2 SASEGT, per germline. The data derive from a study of cytomegalovirus exposure and HLA in healthy donors. Study-level points and caveats: The authors assumed roughly uniform sequencing depth across donors for presence/absence analyses. The classifier was said to identify cytomegalovirus status with high specificity and sensitivity. Earlier analysis found most TCR beta V segments productive about 90% or about 30% of the time.

The PCR employed 60 Vbeta primers together with 13 Jbeta primers. Measured with immunoSEQ multiplex PCR; TCRdb has only the in-frame clones, and not every one. The data show 95,000 to 150,000 clones, roughly 66% seen once. The sequenced sample consisted of PBMCs. The chain couples TRBV6-1 to TRBJ2-1, with a possible D match to TRBD2 (6 bases). The receptor was derived from a man between 18 and 29 years old in good health and CMV-seronegative. The CDR3 region has the DNA TGTGCCAGCAGTGAAATGGAGGGGTATGAGCAGTTCTTC. It codes for CASSEMEGYEQFF.